This T cell receptor beta chain originates from a study of T cells after yellow fever vaccination (dated by TCRdb to the late 2010s). For the study in its entirety: Libraries from fractions with low cell numbers were prepared with the SMART-Seq v4 Ultra Low Input RNA kit. Two healthy male donors, one aged 18 to 30 and one aged 30 to 40 years, made up the cohort. To follow T-cell clones before and after primary and booster YFV17D yellow fever vaccination, bulk TCR alpha and beta repertoires were sequenced over time. Blood samples were taken at several timepoints before and after primary and secondary immunization, and bulk PBMC replicates and cell subsets were isolated.

The CDR3 measures 15 amino acids from cysteine to phenylalanine. Left in the record is the CDR3 DNA by itself, 45 bases read in frame from the first base. V lost 2 bases and J lost 0 bases; the stretch between them is 10 bases long. CDR1 and CDR2, per the germline V gene (reference sequence), are MNHEY and SMNVEV. The full study reports these points: Because the study included only a couple of donors, the extent to which the findings can be generalized is limited. Because abundant contaminating clonotypes from the bulk population could be contained in FACS-sorted repertoires, computational filtering was required. Compared with the primary T-cell response, the secondary T-cell response was weaker but faster, peaking on day 5 rather than day 15. After the booster, most clones that had expanded after primary vaccination were detected again (nearly 98% of CD4 and under 90% of CD8), suggesting broad maintenance of memory. A small fraction of clonotypes showed up in both the CD4 and CD8 compartments, probably as a result of convergent recombination.

TCR cDNA was made using 5'RACE template switching, a step that added a universal primer site and unique molecular identifiers. Priming of cDNA synthesis was performed from both the TCR alpha and TCR beta constant segments. Library amplification involved two PCR steps, and the second step added sample barcodes and sequencing adapters. Sequencing of the libraries was done on either Illumina HiSeq 2500 (2x100 bp) or NovaSeq (2x150 bp). Per the authors' processing: MIGEC handled demultiplexing of reads and collapsing into UMI consensus sequences, while MiXCR performed V(D)J alignment. Vaccine-responding clonotypes were identified with edgeR using replicate PBMC samples, with FDR below 0.01 and a log2 fold change above 5 up to day 15 being required. Each bulk clonotype was labeled CD4 or CD8 based on which sequenced repertoire, CD4 or CD8, contained the clonotype at higher abundance. Using fastp at Q25 and MiXCR, TCRdb reprocessed the public reads and kept productive beta chains. A single entry per CDR3 protein holds the most common genes and DNA from its merged rows. These V and J calls rely on TCRdb rather than the paper's analysis. A total of a few hundred thousand distinct CDR3 sequences appear in this sample, 15% to 20% of them only once. Together, the top ten hold roughly an eighth of the sample.

A note on this clonotype: What this receptor recognizes is not known. No base quality information exists; no much larger clone differs at one position.

According to the study, the label for this sample's treatment or condition signals: live attenuated yellow fever vaccine strain. At every blood-draw timepoint, two biological replicates of bulk PBMCs were collected. PBMCs were isolated from peripheral blood using a standard Ficoll-Paque protocol. RNA was extracted with TriZol from bulk PBMCs, CD4 and CD8 fractions, and dextramer-positive and dextramer-negative fractions. The input for sequencing was PBMCs, taken 15 days after the yellow fever booster vaccination. The receptor was derived from a man aged 25 to 45 who received the YFV17D yellow fever vaccine. In this chain, TRBV27 is recombined with TRBJ1-1; the D gene cannot be named for sure. The nucleotides read TGTGCCAGCAGTTTAAGGGTGGGCATGAACACTGAAGCTTTCTTT. This encodes CASSLRVGMNTEAFF.